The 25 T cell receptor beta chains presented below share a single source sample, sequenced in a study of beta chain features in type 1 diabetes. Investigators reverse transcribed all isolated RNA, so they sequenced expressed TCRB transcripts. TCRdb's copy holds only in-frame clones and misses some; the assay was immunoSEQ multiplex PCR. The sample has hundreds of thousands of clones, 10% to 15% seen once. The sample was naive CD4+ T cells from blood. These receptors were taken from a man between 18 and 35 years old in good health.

The CDR3 is CASSLAVGTSAYNEQFF. DNA of the CDR3: TGTGCCAGCAGCTTGGCCGTGGGGACTAGCGCTTACAATGAGCAGTTCTTC. The chain combines TRBV5-4 with TRBJ2-1, with 10 positions matching TRBD2. The CDR3 has 17 amino acids. Per the germline V gene, CDR1 is SGHNT and CDR2 is YYREEE (reference sequence). With V trimmed by 0 bases and J by 4 bases, 7 bases remained unmatched.

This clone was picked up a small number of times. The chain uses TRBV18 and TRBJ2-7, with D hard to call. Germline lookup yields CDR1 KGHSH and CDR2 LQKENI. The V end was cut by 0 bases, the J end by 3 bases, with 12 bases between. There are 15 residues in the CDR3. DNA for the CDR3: TGTGCCAGCTCACCACCGATCCAAGCTAGCTACGAGCAGTACTTC. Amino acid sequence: CASSPPIQASYEQYF.

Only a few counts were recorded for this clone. The CDR3 DNA sequence: TGTGCCAGCAGTTTGTTCAGGGATTTGAGCACCGGGGAGCTGTTTTTT. It translates to CASSLFRDLSTGELFF. The V gene is TRBV28, the J gene TRBJ2-2; possible D gene TRBD1, 5 bases. Germline CDR1 MDHEN, CDR2 SYDVKM. V lost 3 bases to trimming and J lost 4 bases, with 15 bases between them. This CDR3 comprises 16 residues.

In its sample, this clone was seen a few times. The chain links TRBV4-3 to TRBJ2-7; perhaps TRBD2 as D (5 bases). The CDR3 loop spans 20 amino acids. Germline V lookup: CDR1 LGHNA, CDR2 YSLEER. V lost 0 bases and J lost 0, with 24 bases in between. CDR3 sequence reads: CASSQDHLRARMKSSYEQYF. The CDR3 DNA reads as TGCGCCAGCAGCCAAGATCATCTGAGGGCGCGAATGAAAAGCTCCTACGAGCAGTACTTC.

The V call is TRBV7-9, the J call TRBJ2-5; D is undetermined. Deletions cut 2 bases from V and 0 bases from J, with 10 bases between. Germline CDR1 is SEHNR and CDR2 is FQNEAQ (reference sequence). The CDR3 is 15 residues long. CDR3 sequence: CASSLLLRNQETQYF. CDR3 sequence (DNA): TGTGCCAGCAGCTTATTATTGCGAAACCAAGAGACCCAGTACTTC.

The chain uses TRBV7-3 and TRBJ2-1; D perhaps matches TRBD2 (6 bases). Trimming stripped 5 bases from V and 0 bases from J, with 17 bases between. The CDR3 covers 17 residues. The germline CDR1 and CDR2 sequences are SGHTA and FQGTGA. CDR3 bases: TGTGCCAGCAGCCCCCGCCCTAGCGAATACTCCTACAATGAGCAGTTCTTC. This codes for CASSPRPSEYSYNEQFF.

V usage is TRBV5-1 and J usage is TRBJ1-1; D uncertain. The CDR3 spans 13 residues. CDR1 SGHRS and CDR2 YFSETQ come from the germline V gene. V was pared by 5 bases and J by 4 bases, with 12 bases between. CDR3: CASRGFGSTEAFF. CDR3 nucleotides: TGCGCCAGCAGGGGGTTTGGGAGCACTGAAGCTTTCTTT.

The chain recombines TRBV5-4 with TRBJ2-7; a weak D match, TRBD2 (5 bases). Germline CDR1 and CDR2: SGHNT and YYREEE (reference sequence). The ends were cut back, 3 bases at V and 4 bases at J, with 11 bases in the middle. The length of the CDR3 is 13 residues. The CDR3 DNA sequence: TGTGCCAGCAGCTCGCGTCCGGGATACGAGCAGTACTTC. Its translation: CASSSRPGYEQYF. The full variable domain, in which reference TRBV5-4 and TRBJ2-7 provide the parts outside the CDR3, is ETGVTQSPTHLIKTRGQQVTLRCSSQSGHNTVSWYQQALGQGPQFIFQYYREEENGRGNFPPRFSGLQFPNYSSELNVNALELDDSALYLCASSSRPGYEQYFGPGTRLTVT.

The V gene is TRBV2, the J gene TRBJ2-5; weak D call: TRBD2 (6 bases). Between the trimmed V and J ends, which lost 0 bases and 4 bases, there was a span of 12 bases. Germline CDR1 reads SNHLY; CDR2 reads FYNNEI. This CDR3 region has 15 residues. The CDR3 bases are TGTGCCAGCAGTGAAGCCGGGGGAGAAGGAGAGACCCAGTACTTC. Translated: CASSEAGGEGETQYF.

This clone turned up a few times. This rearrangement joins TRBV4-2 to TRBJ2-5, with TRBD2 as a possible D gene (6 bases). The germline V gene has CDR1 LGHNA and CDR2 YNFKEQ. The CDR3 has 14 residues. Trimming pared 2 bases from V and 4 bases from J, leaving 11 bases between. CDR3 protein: CASSQSDSGETQYF. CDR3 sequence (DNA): TGTGCCAGCAGCCAATCGGATAGCGGAGAGACCCAGTACTTC.

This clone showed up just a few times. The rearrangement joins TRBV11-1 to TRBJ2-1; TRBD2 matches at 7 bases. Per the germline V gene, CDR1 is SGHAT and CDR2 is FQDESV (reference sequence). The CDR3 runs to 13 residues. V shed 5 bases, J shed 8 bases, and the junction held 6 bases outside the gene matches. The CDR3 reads CASSRTSNHEQFF. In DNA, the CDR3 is TGTGCCAGCAGCCGGACTAGTAACCATGAGCAGTTCTTC.

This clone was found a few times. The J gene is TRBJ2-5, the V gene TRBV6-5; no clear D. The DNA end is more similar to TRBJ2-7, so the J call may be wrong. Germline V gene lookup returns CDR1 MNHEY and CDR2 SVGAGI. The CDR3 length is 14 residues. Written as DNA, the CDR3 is TGTGCCAGCAGGATCGTTCCTGCCGCCCACGAGCAGTACTTC. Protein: CASRIVPAAHEQYF.

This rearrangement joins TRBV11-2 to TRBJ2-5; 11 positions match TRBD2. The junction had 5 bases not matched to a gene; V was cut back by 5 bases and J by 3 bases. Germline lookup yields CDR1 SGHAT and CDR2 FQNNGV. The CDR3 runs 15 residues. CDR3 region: CASSPKGLAEETQYF. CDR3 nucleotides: TGTGCCAGCAGCCCTAAGGGACTAGCGGAAGAGACCCAGTACTTC.

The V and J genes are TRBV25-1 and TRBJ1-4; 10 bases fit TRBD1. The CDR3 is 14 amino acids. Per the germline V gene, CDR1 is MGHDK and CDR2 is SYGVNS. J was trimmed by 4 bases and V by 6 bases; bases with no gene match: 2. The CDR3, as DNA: TGTGCCAGCAGAAGGACAGGGGGTAATGAAAAACTGTTTTTT. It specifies CASRRTGGNEKLFF.

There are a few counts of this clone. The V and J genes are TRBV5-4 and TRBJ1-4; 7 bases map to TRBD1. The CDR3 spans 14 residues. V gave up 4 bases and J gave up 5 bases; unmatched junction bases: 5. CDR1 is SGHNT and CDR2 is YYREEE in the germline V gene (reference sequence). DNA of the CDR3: TGTGCCAGCAGCCAGGACAGGAGGAATGAAAAACTGTTTTTT. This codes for CASSQDRRNEKLFF.

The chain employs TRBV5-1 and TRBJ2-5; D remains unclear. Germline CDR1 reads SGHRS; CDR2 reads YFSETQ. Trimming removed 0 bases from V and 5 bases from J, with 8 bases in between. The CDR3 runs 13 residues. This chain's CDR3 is CASSLGALETQYF. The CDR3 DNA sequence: TGCGCCAGCAGCTTGGGGGCGTTGGAGACCCAGTACTTC.

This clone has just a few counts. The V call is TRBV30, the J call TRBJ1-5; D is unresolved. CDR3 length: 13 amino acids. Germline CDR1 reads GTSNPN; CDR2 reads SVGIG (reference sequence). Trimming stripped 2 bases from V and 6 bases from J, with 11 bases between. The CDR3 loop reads CAWSQSRGQPQHF. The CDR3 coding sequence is TGTGCCTGGAGTCAAAGCCGGGGTCAGCCCCAGCATTTT.

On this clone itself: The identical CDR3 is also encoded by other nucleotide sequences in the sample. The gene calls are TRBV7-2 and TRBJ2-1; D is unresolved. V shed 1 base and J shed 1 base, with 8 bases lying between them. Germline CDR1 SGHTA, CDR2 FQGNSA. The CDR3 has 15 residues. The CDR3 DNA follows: TGTGCCAGCAGCTTAGATCGCGGTTCCTACAATGAGCAGTTCTTC. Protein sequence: CASSLDRGSYNEQFF.

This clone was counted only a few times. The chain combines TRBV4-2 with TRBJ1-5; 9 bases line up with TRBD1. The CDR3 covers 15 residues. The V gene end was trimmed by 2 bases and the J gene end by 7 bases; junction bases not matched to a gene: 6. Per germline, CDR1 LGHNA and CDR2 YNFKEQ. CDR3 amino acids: CASSQPGQGIQPQHF. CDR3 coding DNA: TGTGCCAGCAGCCAACCGGGACAGGGTATCCAGCCCCAGCATTTT.

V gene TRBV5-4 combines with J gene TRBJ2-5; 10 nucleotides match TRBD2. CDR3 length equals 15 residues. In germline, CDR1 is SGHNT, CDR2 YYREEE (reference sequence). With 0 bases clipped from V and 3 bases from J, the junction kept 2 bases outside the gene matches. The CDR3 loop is CASSLVLAGEETQYF. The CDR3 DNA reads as TGTGCCAGCAGCTTGGTTCTAGCGGGAGAAGAGACCCAGTACTTC.

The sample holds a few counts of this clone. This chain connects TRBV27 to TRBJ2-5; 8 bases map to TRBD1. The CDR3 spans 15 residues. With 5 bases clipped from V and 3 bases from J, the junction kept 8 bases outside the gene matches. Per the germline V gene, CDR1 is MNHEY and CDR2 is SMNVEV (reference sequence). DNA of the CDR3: TGTGCCAGCAGTGCTTACTCAGGGGGCGAAGAGACCCAGTACTTC. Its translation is CASSAYSGGEETQYF.

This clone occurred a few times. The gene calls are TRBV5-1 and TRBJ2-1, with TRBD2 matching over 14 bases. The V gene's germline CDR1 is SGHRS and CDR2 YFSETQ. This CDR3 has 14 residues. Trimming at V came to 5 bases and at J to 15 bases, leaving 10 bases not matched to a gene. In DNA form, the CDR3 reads TGCGCCAGCAGACCGACTAGCGGGAGGGCCCCTTTGTTCTTC. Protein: CASRPTSGRAPLFF.

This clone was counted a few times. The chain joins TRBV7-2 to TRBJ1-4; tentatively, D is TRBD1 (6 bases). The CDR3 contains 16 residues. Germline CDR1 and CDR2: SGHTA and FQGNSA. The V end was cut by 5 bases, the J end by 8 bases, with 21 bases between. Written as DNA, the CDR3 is TGTGCCAGCAGCCCACACCACAGGGAGGGGAGCGAAAAACTGTTTTTT. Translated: CASSPHHREGSEKLFF.

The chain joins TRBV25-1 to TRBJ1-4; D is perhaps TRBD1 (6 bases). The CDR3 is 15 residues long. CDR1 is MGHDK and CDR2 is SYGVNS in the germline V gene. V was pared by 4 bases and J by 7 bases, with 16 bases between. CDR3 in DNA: TGTGCCAGCAGTGCCGCAGGGGAGCCCCGTGAAAAACTGTTTTTT. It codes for CASSAAGEPREKLFF.

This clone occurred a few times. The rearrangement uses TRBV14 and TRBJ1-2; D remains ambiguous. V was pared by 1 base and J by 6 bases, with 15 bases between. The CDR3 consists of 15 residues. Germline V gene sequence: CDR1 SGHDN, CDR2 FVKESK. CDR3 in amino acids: CASSQAEGWVDGYTF. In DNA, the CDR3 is TGTGCCAGCAGCCAAGCGGAGGGATGGGTTGATGGCTACACCTTC.